This TCR beta chain comes out of a study of blood T cell repertoires in COVID-19. Study in general: Both acute and convalescent COVID-19 samples were obtained from the United States, Italy and Spain. T cells, B-cell-depleted T cells, or PBMCs supplied cDNA or gDNA.

Enrolment of Seattle patients took place during active infection, and they were followed longitudinally. This clone came up once. In the original processing: Researchers report that nucleated cell counts were estimated from reference gene primer amplification. Profiled with immunoSEQ multiplex PCR; TCRdb holds only in-frame clones, not every one. V and J calls and clone size are copied from that table; D and trimming were computed from the DNA. This sample has approximately 240,000 clones; approximately 83% occur once, and the top ten carry about 1.3%. CDR3 length equals 19 residues. J gave up 0 bases and V 2 bases, and 13 bases lay outside the gene matches. CDR1 is SGDLS and CDR2 is YYNGEE in the germline V gene.

This sequence originates from a woman aged 25-40 years with COVID-19, enrolled during active disease. The chain uses TRBV9 and TRBJ1-3, with 8 bases lining up with TRBD1. The sequencing input was peripheral blood. CDR3 DNA: TGTGCCAGCAGCGTGGGTCACGGACAGGGCGCAATCTCTGGAAACACCATATATTTT. Translating it yields CASSVGHGQGAISGNTIYF. Drawing the rest from reference TRBV9 and TRBJ1-3, the complete variable domain is DSGVTQTPKHLITATGQRVTLRCSPRSGDLSVYWYQQSLDQGLQFLIQYYNGEERAKGNILERFSAQQFPDLHSELNLSSLELGDSALYFCASSVGHGQGAISGNTIYFGEGSWLTVV.